This is a list of T cell receptor beta chains from one sample in a study of beta chain features in type 1 diabetes. The assay was immunoSEQ multiplex PCR, and TCRdb's table has in-frame clones only and misses some. Here the sample spans hundreds of thousands of clones, approximately 10% being singletons. The specimen was naive CD4+ T cells from blood. These receptors came from a woman between 25 and 40 years old in good health. Each CDR3 is given with its conserved first and last residue. The order of the fields is V gene, clone size, J gene, CDR3 protein. A clone size is listed for some rows: how often the clone was seen (once, few, many), or a class if it is expanded.

v_gene: TRBV5-1; abundance: .; j_gene: TRBJ2-1; CDR3aa: CASRSFAGPYNEQFF
v_gene: TRBV4-3; abundance: few; j_gene: TRBJ2-3; CDR3aa: CASSQVVREGDTQYF
v_gene: TRBV29-1; abundance: .; j_gene: TRBJ1-4; CDR3aa: CSVVRTGDEKLFF
v_gene: TRBV9; abundance: .; j_gene: TRBJ2-1; CDR3aa: CASSRTSGSSFNEQFF
v_gene: TRBV7-3; abundance: few; j_gene: TRBJ2-2; CDR3aa: CASSLGQANTGELFF
v_gene: TRBV27; abundance: .; j_gene: TRBJ2-1; CDR3aa: CASSWRLASGLEQFF
v_gene: TRBV15; abundance: many; j_gene: TRBJ2-7; CDR3aa: CATSRQGVGYEQYF
v_gene: TRBV6-6; abundance: few; j_gene: TRBJ1-2; CDR3aa: CASRGPGQGSYGYTF
v_gene: TRBV2; abundance: few; j_gene: TRBJ2-3; CDR3aa: CASRRQGAVDTQYF
v_gene: TRBV7-3; abundance: few; j_gene: TRBJ2-7; CDR3aa: CASSLLGQGNYEQYF
v_gene: TRBV7-2; abundance: few; j_gene: TRBJ2-2; CDR3aa: CASSLRLAEDTGELFF
v_gene: TRBV5-1; abundance: .; j_gene: TRBJ2-3; CDR3aa: CASSSRGSGITDTQYF
v_gene: TRBV19; abundance: .; j_gene: TRBJ2-7; CDR3aa: CASSPRGLSYEQYF
v_gene: TRBV29-1; abundance: few; j_gene: TRBJ2-1; CDR3aa: CSVDRLAGGLSPHEQFF
v_gene: TRBV28; abundance: .; j_gene: TRBJ1-2; CDR3aa: CASSSPSGQGGYGYTF
v_gene: TRBV28; abundance: .; j_gene: TRBJ1-4; CDR3aa: CASSPGYRSGNEKLFF